The rows below give T cell receptor beta chains drawn from one sample of a study of immune evolution from preneoplasia to lung adenocarcinoma. Only in-frame clones appear in the TCRdb table, and some are missing; sequencing was by immunoSEQ multiplex PCR. The sample lists about 7,500 clones; about 85% were seen once. The material sequenced was FFPE minimally invasive lung adenocarcinoma tissue. The receptors come from an elderly person with lung adenocarcinoma. Each CDR3 is given with its conserved first and last residue. D genes are given only for firm matches. Expanded clones are given a class, and other clones once, few, many or no size at all.

NA,TRBV5-1,TRBJ1-1,NA,TGCGCCAGCAGCTTGGGGTGGACGAACATGAACACTGAAGCTTTCTTT,CASSLGWTNMNTEAFF
NA,TRBV7-9,TRBJ2-5,NA,TGTGCCAGCAGCTCACCCTCCTCAGGGCAAGAGACCCAGTACTTC,CASSSPSSGQETQYF
NA,TRBV6-5,TRBJ2-5,NA,TGTGCCAGCAGTTACGAGGGCGGCGGGTCGGAGACCCAGTACTTC,CASSYEGGGSETQYF
NA,TRBV7-8,TRBJ1-2,NA,TGTGCCAGCAGCTCCTCGACCGTCTATGGCTACACCTTC,CASSSSTVYGYTF
few,TRBV11-1,TRBJ2-7,NA,TGTGCCAGCCGGGGAGGGGGCGGCGAGCAGTACTTC,CASRGGGGEQYF
few,TRBV5-1,TRBJ1-1,NA,TGCGCCAGCAGCTCTAACCTTGGACGGGGAAACACTGAAGCTTTCTTT,CASSSNLGRGNTEAFF
NA,TRBV29-1,TRBJ2-1,NA,TGCAGCGTCGGTGGGGGGACCATCTCCTACAATGAGCAGTTCTTC,CSVGGGTISYNEQFF
NA,TRBV5-5,TRBJ2-5,TRBD1,TGTGCCAGCAGCCTGGGACAGAAGGGAGAGACCCAGTACTTC,CASSLGQKGETQYF
NA,TRBV7-9,TRBJ2-7,NA,TGTGCCAGCAGTAAGAGGGAACAGGACGAGCAGTACTTC,CASSKREQDEQYF
NA,TRBV29-1,TRBJ2-3,NA,TGCAGCGTTGTCGCCCCGAACAGGGCCACAGATACGCAGTATTTT,CSVVAPNRATDTQYF
NA,TRBV30,TRBJ1-2,TRBD1,TGTGCCTGGAGTCCAATTGGGACAGGGAAGAAGGCGAAAAATGGCTACACCTTC,CAWSPIGTGKKAKNGYTF
NA,TRBV7-8,TRBJ1-3,NA,TGTGCCAGCAGCCAGTGGACGGTCTCTGGAAACACCATATATTTT,CASSQWTVSGNTIYF
NA,TRBV2,TRBJ1-2,NA,TGTGCCAGCAGTTCCGTCGGTCTTGCGCCGGTGTACTTC,CASSSVGLAPVYF
NA,TRBV6-5,TRBJ1-1,NA,TGTGCCAGCAGTTTGGGGCCGGGCCTGAGGGAGTCTTTCTTT,CASSLGPGLRESFF
NA,TRBV15,TRBJ1-2,TRBD1,TGTGCCACCAGCAGAGATGGGCCGACAGGGGGCCTCTATGGCTACACCTTC,CATSRDGPTGGLYGYTF
NA,TRBV9,TRBJ2-5,TRBD2,TGTGCCAGCAGCCGACTAGCGGGGGAGGTAGAGACCCAGTACTTC,CASSRLAGEVETQYF
few,TRBV6-6,TRBJ2-7,NA,TGTGCCAGCAGTGACGGGGGGCCCTCCTACGAGCAGTACTTC,CASSDGGPSYEQYF
once,TRBV9,TRBJ2-1,NA,TGTGCCAGCAGCGCCCGGGACCGCCTATACAATGAGCAGTTCTTC,CASSARDRLYNEQFF
NA,TRBV6-1,TRBJ2-5,TRBD2,TGTGCCAGCAGTCCCCTAGCGGGGGGGAAGACCCAGTACTTC,CASSPLAGGKTQYF
NA,TRBV6-5,TRBJ1-2,NA,TGTGCCAGCAGGCAAGAGGGTCGCTATGGCTACACCTTC,CASRQEGRYGYTF
NA,TRBV4-3,TRBJ2-3,NA,TGCGCCAGCAGCCAAGACGTGCTGGCGGGAAGCACAGATACGCAGTATTTT,CASSQDVLAGSTDTQYF
NA,TRBV18,TRBJ2-3,NA,TGTGCCAGCTCGCCTTCGCAGAATGGGGCGCAGTATTTT,CASSPSQNGAQYF
NA,TRBV14,TRBJ2-1,TRBD2,TGTGCCAGCAGCGAAGGCAGCGGGAGACGGAATGAGCAGTTCTTC,CASSEGSGRRNEQFF
NA,TRBV5-5,TRBJ2-3,TRBD2,TGTGCCAGCAGCCTGGTAGCAGCGGGGGCCACAGATACGCAGTATTTT,CASSLVAAGATDTQYF
few,TRBV21-1,TRBJ2-7,NA,TGTGCCAGCAGCAAAGAGGGTGGCGTGAGGGATTCCTACGAGCAGTACTTC,CASSKEGGVRDSYEQYF
NA,TRBV27,TRBJ2-5,NA,TGTGCCAGCAGTTTTGGTGGGGCGGGGACCCAGTACTTC,CASSFGGAGTQYF
NA,TRBV6-1,TRBJ2-7,NA,TGTGCCAGCAGCACCCGACAGCAATCCTACGAGCAGTACTTC,CASSTRQQSYEQYF
NA,TRBV5-6,TRBJ1-2,NA,TGTGCCAGCAGCGAGGTCGGGGGGGCTAACTATGGCTACACCTTC,CASSEVGGANYGYTF
NA,TRBV28,TRBJ2-3,TRBD1,TGTGCCGCCGCGACAGGGGGTATCACAGATACGCAGTATTTT,CAAATGGITDTQYF